This record looks at one T cell receptor beta chain sequence and its context. Its target is unknown. Trimming cost V 2 bases and J 1 base; bases outside gene matches: 4. The CDR3 totals 17 residues. The germline V gene has CDR1 SEHNR and CDR2 FQNEAQ (reference sequence). The sample comes from a study of response to subunit inactivated influenza vaccine. General observations from the study: Seasonal influenza vaccination, on each occasion, was suggested by the authors to recruit few new T cells.

TCRdb passed the RT-PCR reads through MiXCR, listing each CDR3 protein once. The table shows approximately 160,000 distinct CDR3 sequences, with about 10% occurring only once. The source was CD8+ T cells sorted from PBMCs, collected around 25 months after vaccination. This chain uses TRBV7-9 with TRBJ2-1; 11 bases line up with TRBD2. This receptor was identified in a man aged 50 to 69 who received an inactivated influenza vaccine. The CDR3 here is CASSLWLAGGSYNEQFF. The CDR3, as DNA: TGTGCCAGCAGCTTATGGTTAGCGGGAGGGTCCTACAATGAGCAGTTCTTC. Using reference TRBV7-9 and TRBJ2-1 for the parts outside the CDR3, the full variable domain is DTGVSQNPRHKITKRGQNVTFRCDPISEHNRLYWYRQTLGQGPEFLTYFQNEAQLEKSRLLSDRFSAERPKGSFSTLEIQRTEQGDSAMYLCASSLWLAGGSYNEQFFGPGTRLTVL.